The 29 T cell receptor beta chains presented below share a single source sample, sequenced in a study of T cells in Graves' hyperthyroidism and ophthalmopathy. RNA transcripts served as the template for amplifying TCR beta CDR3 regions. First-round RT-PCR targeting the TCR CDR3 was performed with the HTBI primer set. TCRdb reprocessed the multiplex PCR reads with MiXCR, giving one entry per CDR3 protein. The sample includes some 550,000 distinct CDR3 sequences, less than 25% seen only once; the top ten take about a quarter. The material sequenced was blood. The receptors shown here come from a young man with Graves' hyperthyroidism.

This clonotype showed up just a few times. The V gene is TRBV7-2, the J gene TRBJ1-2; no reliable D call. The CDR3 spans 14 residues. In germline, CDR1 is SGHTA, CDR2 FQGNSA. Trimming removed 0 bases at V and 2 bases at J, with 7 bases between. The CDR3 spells CASSLALGNYGYTF. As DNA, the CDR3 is TGTGCCAGCAGCTTAGCGCTGGGAAACTATGGCTACACCTTC.

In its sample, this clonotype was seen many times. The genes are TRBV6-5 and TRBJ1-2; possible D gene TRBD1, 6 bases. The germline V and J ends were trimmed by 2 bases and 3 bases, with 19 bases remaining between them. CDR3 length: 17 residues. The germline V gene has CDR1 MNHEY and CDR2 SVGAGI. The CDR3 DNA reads TGTGCCAGCAGTTACGTTCTGGTTGCAGGGGAGGACTATGGCTACACCTTC. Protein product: CASSYVLVAGEDYGYTF.

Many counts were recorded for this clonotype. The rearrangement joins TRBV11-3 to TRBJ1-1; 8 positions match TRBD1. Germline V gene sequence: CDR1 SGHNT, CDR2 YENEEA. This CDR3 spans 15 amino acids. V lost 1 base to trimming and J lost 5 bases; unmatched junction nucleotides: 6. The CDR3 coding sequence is TGTGCCAGCAGCTTAGGGACAGGGCTAAAGACTGAAGCTTTCTTT. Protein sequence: CASSLGTGLKTEAFF.

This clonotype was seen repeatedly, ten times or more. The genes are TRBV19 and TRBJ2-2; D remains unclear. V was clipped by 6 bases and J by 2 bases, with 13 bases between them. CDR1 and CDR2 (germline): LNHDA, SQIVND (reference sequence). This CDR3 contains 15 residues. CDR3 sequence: CASSYSGFNTGELFF. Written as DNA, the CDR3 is TGTGCCAGTAGCTATTCGGGTTTTAACACCGGGGAGCTGTTTTTT. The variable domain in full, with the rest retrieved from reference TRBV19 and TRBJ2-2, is DGGITQSPKYLFRKEGQNVTLSCEQNLNHDAMYWYRQDPGQGLRLIYYSQIVNDFQKGDIAEGYSVSREKKESFPLTVTSAQKNPTAFYLCASSYSGFNTGELFFGEGSRLTVL.

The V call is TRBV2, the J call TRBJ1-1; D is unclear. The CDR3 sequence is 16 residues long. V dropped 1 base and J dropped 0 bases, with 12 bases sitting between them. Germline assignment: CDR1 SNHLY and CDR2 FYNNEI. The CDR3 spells CASSEVTVGMNTEAFF. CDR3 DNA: TGTGCCAGCAGTGAAGTAACAGTTGGGATGAACACTGAAGCTTTCTTT.

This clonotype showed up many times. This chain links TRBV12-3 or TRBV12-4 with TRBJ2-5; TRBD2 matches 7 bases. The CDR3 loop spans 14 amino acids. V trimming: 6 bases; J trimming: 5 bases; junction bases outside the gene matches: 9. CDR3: CASRIAGLEETQYF. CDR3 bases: TGTGCCAGCAGAATAGCGGGTTTGGAGGAGACCCAGTACTTC.

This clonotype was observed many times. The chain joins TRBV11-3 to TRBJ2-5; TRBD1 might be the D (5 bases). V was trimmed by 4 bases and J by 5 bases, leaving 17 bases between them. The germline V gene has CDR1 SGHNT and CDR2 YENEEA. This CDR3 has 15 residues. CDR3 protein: CASSSGHLQRETQYF. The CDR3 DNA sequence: TGTGCCAGCAGCTCCGGACACCTCCAAAGGGAGACCCAGTACTTC.

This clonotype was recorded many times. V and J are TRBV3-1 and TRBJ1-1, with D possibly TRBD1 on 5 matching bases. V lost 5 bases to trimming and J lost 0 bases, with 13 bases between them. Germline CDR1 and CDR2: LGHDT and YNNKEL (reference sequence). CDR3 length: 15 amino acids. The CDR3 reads CASSYVGTMNTEAFF. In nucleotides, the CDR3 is TGTGCCAGCAGCTACGTAGGGACGATGAACACTGAAGCTTTCTTT.

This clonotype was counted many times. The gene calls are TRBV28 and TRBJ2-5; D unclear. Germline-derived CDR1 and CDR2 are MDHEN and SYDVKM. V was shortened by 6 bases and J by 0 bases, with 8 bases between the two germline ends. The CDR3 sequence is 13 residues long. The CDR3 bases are TGTGCCAGCAGCCAGACGTACCAAGAGACCCAGTACTTC. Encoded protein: CASSQTYQETQYF.

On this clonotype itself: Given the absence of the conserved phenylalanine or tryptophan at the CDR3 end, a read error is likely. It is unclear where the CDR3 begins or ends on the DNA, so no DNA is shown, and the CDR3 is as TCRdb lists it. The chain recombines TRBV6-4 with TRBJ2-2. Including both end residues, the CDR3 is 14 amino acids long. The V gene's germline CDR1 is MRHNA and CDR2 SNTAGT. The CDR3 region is CASRLFSETGELCV.

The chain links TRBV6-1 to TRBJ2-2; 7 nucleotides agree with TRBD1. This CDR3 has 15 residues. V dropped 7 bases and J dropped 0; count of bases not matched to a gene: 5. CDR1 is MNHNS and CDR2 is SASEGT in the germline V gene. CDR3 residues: CASTLDRANTGELFF. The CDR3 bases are TGTGCCAGCACCCTAGACAGGGCGAACACCGGGGAGCTGTTTTTT.

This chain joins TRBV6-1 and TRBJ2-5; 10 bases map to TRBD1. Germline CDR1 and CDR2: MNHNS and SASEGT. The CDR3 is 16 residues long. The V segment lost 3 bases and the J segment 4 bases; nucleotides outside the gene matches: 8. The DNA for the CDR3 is TGTGCCAGCAGTGAGTCCGGGACAGGGGCGCCAGAGACCCAGTACTTC. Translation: CASSESGTGAPETQYF.

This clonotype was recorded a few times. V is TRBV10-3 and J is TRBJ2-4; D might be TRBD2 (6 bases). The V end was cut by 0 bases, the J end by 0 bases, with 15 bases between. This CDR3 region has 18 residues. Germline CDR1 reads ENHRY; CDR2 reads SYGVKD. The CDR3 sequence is CAISESGPGVAAKNIQYF. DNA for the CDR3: TGTGCCATCAGTGAGTCCGGTCCGGGGGTTGCAGCCAAAAACATTCAGTACTTC.

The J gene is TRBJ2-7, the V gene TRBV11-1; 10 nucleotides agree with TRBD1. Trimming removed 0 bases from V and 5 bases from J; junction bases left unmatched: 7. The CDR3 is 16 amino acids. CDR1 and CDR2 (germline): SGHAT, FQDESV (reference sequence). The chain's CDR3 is CASSLAAGQGYNEQYF. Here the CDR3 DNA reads TGTGCCAGCAGCTTAGCGGCGGGACAGGGGTACAACGAGCAGTACTTC.

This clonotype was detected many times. This chain's CDR3 is CASSSGQGVGTQYF. Written as DNA, the CDR3 is TGTGCCAGCAGCTCCGGACAGGGCGTCGGGACCCAGTACTTC. The V gene is TRBV7-9, the J gene TRBJ2-5; 8 bases are a match to TRBD1. This CDR3 contains 14 residues. V shed 4 bases and J 7 bases; nucleotides not matched to a gene: 8. Per germline, CDR1 SEHNR and CDR2 FQNEAQ (reference sequence).

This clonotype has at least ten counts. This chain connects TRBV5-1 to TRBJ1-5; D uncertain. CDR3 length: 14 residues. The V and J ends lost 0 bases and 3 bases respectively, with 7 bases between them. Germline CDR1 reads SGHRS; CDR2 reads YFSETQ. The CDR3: CASSLDSHNQPQHF. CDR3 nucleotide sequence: TGCGCCAGCAGCTTGGACAGCCACAATCAGCCCCAGCATTTT.

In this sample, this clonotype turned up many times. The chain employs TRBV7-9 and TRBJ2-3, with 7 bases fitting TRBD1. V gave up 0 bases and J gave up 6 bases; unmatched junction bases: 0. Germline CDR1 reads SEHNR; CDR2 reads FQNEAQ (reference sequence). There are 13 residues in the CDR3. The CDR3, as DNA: TGTGCCAGCAGCTTAGCCAGGGGGGATACGCAGTATTTT. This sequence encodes CASSLARGDTQYF. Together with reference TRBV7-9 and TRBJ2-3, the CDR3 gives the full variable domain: DTGVSQNPRHKITKRGQNVTFRCDPISEHNRLYWYRQTLGQGPEFLTYFQNEAQLEKSRLLSDRFSAERPKGSFSTLEIQRTEQGDSAMYLCASSLARGDTQYFGPGTRLTVL.

In nucleotides, the CDR3 is TGTGCCTGGAGTGTAGGGTTAAACACCGGGGAGCTGTTTTTT. Protein: CAWSVGLNTGELFF. The rearrangement links TRBV30 to TRBJ2-2; D is unclear. The V gene's germline CDR1 is GTSNPN and CDR2 SVGIG (reference sequence). V lost 0 bases and J lost 2, with 7 bases in between. The CDR3 covers 14 residues.

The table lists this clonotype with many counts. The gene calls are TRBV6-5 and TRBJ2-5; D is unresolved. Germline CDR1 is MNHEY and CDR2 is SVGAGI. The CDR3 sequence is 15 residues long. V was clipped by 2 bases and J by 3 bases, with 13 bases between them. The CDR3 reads CASSYILGREETQYF. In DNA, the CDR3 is TGTGCCAGCAGTTACATCTTAGGAAGAGAAGAGACCCAGTACTTC.

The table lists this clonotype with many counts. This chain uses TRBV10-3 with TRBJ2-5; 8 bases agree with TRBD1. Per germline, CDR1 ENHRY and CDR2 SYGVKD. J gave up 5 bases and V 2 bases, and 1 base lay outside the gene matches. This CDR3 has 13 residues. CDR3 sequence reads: CAISEQGAETQYF. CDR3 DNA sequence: TGTGCCATCAGTGAGCAGGGGGCGGAGACCCAGTACTTC.

The CDR3 region is CASRFGTGGTGELFF. In nucleotides, the CDR3 is TGCGCCAGCAGGTTCGGGACAGGGGGGACCGGGGAGCTGTTTTTT. This rearrangement joins TRBV5-1 to TRBJ2-2; 11 nucleotides align to TRBD1. In germline, CDR1 is SGHRS, CDR2 YFSETQ. The CDR3 loop spans 15 amino acids. Trimming removed 5 bases from V and 5 bases from J; junction bases left unmatched: 5.

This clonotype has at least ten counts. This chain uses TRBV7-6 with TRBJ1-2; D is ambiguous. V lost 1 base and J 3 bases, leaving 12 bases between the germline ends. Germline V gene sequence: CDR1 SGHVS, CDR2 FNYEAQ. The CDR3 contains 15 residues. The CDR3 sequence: CASSLGTVDHYGYTF. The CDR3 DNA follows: TGTGCCAGCAGCTTAGGGACCGTCGATCACTATGGCTACACCTTC.

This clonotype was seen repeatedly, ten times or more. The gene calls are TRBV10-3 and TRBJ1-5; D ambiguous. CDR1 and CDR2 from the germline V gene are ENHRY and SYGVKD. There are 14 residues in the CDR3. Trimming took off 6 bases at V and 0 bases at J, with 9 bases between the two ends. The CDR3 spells CAISLGSSNQPQHF. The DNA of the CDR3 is TGTGCCATCAGCCTTGGAAGTAGCAATCAGCCCCAGCATTTT.

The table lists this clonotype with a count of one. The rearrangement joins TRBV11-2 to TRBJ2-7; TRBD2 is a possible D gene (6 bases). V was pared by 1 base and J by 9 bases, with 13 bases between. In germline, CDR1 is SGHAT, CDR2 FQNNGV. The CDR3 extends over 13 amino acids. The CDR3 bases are TGTGCCAGCAGCTTAGCCAATGTGGGGGGGCAGTACTTC. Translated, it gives CASSLANVGGQYF.

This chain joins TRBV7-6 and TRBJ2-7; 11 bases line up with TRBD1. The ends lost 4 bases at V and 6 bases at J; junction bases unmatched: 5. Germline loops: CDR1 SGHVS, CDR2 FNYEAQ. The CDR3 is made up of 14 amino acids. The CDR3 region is CASSSLGQGVEQYF. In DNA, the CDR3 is TGTGCCAGCAGCTCACTGGGACAGGGGGTCGAGCAGTACTTC.

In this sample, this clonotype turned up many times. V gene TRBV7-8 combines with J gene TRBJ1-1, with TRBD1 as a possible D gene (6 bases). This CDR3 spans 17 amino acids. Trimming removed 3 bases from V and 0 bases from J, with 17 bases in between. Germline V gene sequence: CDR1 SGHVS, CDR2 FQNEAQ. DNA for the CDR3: TGTGCCAGCAGCTTGGACTTCCGGGACACCCTGAACACTGAAGCTTTCTTT. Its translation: CASSLDFRDTLNTEAFF.

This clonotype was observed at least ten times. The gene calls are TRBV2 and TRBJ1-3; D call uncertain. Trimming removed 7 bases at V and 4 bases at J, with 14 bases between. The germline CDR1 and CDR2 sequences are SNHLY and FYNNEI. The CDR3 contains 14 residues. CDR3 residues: CASTLPGIGNTIYF. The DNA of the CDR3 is TGTGCCAGCACCCTCCCTGGGATCGGAAACACCATATATTTT.

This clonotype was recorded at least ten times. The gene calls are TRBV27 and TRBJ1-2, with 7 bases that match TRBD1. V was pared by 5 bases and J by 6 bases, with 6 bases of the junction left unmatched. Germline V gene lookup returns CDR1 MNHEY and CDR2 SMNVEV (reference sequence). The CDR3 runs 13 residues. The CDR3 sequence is CASSLTGADGYTF. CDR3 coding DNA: TGTGCCAGCAGTCTTACAGGGGCCGATGGCTACACCTTC.

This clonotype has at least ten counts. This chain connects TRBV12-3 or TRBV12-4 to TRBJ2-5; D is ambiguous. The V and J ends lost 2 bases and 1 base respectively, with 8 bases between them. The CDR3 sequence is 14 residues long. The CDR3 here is CASSLRAFQETQYF. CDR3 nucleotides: TGTGCCAGCAGTTTAAGGGCTTTCCAAGAGACCCAGTACTTC.